Presented here are 5 T cell receptor beta chains from one specimen sequenced in a study of blood T cell repertoires in COVID-19. Some clones are missing from TCRdb's copy, which holds only in-frame ones; the method was immunoSEQ multiplex PCR. The sample has 250,000 to 300,000 clones; more than 85% are singletons. The sample taken for sequencing was peripheral blood. The origin of the receptors is a man between 18 and 29 years old with active or convalescent COVID-19.

The chain employs TRBV3-1 (or the pseudogene TRBV3-2) and TRBJ2-6, with D perhaps matching TRBD2 (5 bases). The CDR3 totals 16 residues. CDR1 and CDR2 (germline): LGHDT, YNNKEL (reference sequence). Between the trimmed V and J ends, which lost 1 base and 6 bases, there was a span of 13 bases. DNA of the CDR3: TGTGCCAGCAGCCAAGGATCAGACTACGAGGCCAACGTCCTGACTTTC. It translates to CASSQGSDYEANVLTF.

The chain joins TRBV24-1 to TRBJ1-1; a weak D match, TRBD1 (5 bases). Germline V gene data show CDR1 as KGHDR and CDR2 as SFDVKD. The CDR3 runs 11 residues. The germline V and J ends were trimmed by 5 bases and 6 bases, with 6 bases remaining between them. The CDR3 DNA sequence: TGTGCCACCAGTGGGGGGGCTGAAGCTTTCTTT. Translated, it gives CATSGGAEAFF.

This chain uses TRBV9 with TRBJ2-1, with 7 bases identical to TRBD2. The CDR3 sequence is 14 residues long. V shed 1 base, J shed 9 bases, and the junction held 7 bases outside the gene matches. The V gene's germline CDR1 is SGDLS and CDR2 YYNGEE. The CDR3 protein is CASSVFQVAGEQFF. The CDR3 bases are TGTGCCAGCAGCGTATTCCAAGTAGCGGGTGAGCAGTTCTTC.

This clone was counted between two and nine times. The chain employs TRBV5-6 and TRBJ2-1; the match to TRBD2 covers 8 bases. Trimming at V came to 3 bases and at J to 3 bases, leaving 8 bases not matched to a gene. Germline CDR1 is SGHDT and CDR2 is YYEEEE. CDR3 length equals 16 residues. DNA of the CDR3: TGTGCCAGCAGCTCCCCCGGTGCGGGGGGCTACAATGAGCAGTTCTTC. Protein: CASSSPGAGGYNEQFF.

The CDR3 loop reads CASSQVSGYNEQFF. The CDR3 coding sequence is TGCGCCAGCAGCCAAGTATCGGGTTACAATGAGCAGTTCTTC. The J gene is TRBJ2-1, the V gene TRBV4-1; D unclear. Germline V gene lookup returns CDR1 MGHRA and CDR2 YSYEKL. This CDR3 contains 14 residues. Deletions cut 1 base from V and 4 bases from J, with 8 bases between.